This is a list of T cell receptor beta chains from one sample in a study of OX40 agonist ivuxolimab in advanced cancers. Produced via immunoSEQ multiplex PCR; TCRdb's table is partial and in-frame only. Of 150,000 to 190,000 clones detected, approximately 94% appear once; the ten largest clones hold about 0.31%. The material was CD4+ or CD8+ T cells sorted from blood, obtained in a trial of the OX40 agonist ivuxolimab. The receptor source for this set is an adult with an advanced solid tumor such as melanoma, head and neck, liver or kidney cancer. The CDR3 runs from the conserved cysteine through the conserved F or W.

CDR3aa: CATQWGGSTYEQYF
len: 14
j_gene: TRBJ2-7
v_gene: TRBV6-5

CDR3aa: CASSRGLAGGMDNEQFF
len: 17
j_gene: TRBJ2-1
v_gene: TRBV5-1

CDR3aa: CASSLIQGGEKLFF
len: 14
j_gene: TRBJ1-4
v_gene: TRBV5-1

CDR3aa: CASSPLVGGDEQYF
len: 14
j_gene: TRBJ2-7
v_gene: TRBV19

CDR3aa: CASSGVGGRGGYTF
len: 14
j_gene: TRBJ1-2
v_gene: TRBV9

CDR3aa: CASSTHREQFF
len: 11
j_gene: TRBJ2-1
v_gene: TRBV6-1

CDR3aa: CASSQGLAPDTQYF
len: 14
j_gene: TRBJ2-3
v_gene: TRBV7-2

CDR3aa: CASSSWTDTQYF
len: 12
j_gene: TRBJ2-3
v_gene: TRBV7-9

CDR3aa: CASSDRMLGTDTQYF
len: 15
j_gene: TRBJ2-3
v_gene: TRBV5-1

CDR3aa: CASSISQGWNEQFF
len: 14
j_gene: TRBJ2-1
v_gene: TRBV19

CDR3aa: CASSFTSGSPGRQFF
len: 15
j_gene: TRBJ2-1
v_gene: TRBV28

CDR3aa: CASSQEDRLNTEAFF
len: 15
j_gene: TRBJ1-1
v_gene: TRBV4-3

CDR3aa: CAISDRNGDKETQYF
len: 15
j_gene: TRBJ2-5
v_gene: TRBV10-3

CDR3aa: CASSLAQGKGPQHF
len: 14
j_gene: TRBJ1-5
v_gene: TRBV5-6

CDR3aa: CASSLRGADGNTIYF
len: 15
j_gene: TRBJ1-3
v_gene: TRBV28

CDR3aa: CASSQEIIRAGAIDTQYF
len: 18
j_gene: TRBJ2-3
v_gene: TRBV4-3

CDR3aa: CASSRTSGSYEQFF
len: 14
j_gene: TRBJ2-1
v_gene: TRBV25-1

CDR3aa: CSTGLGGASAFF
len: 12
j_gene: TRBJ1-1
v_gene: TRBV29-1

CDR3aa: CAIYPSAPGSYEQYF
len: 15
j_gene: TRBJ2-7
v_gene: TRBV2

CDR3aa: CSVIGTVNTGELFF
len: 14
j_gene: TRBJ2-2
v_gene: TRBV29-1

CDR3aa: CASSYRDISNQPQHF
len: 15
j_gene: TRBJ1-5
v_gene: TRBV19

CDR3aa: CASSPEVGGRLTEAFF
len: 16
j_gene: TRBJ1-1
v_gene: TRBV18

CDR3aa: CAIRPDTGQPQHF
len: 13
j_gene: TRBJ1-5
v_gene: TRBV10-3

CDR3aa: CASSPGGGRYTQYF
len: 14
j_gene: TRBJ2-3
v_gene: TRBV7-7

CDR3aa: CASSLAFSREAPAKNIQYF
len: 19
j_gene: TRBJ2-4
v_gene: TRBV7-8

CDR3aa: CASSGGSRPGQGANEQFF
len: 18
j_gene: TRBJ2-1
v_gene: TRBV9

CDR3aa: CASSFGQTYGYTF
len: 13
j_gene: TRBJ1-2
v_gene: TRBV5-1

CDR3aa: CASSQAPISSYEQYF
len: 15
j_gene: TRBJ2-7
v_gene: TRBV4-1